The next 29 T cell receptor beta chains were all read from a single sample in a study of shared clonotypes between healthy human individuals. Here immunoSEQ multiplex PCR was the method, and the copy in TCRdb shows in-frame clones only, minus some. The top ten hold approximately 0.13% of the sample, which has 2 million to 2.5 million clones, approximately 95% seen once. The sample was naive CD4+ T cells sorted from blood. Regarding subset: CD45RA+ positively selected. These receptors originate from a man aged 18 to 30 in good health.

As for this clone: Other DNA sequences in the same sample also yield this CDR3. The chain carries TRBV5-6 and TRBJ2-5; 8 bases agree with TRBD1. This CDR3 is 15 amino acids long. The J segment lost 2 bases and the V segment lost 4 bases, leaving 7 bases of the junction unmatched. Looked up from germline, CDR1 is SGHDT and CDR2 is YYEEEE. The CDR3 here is CASSLDRGIQETQYF. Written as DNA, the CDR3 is TGTGCCAGCAGCCTTGACAGGGGAATACAAGAGACCCAGTACTTC. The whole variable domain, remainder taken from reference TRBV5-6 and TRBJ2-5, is DAGVTQSPTHLIKTRGQQVTLRCSPKSGHDTVSWYQQALGQGPQFIFQYYEEEERQRGNFPDRFSGHQFPNYSSELNVNALLLGDSALYLCASSLDRGIQETQYFGPGTRLLVL.

The CDR3: CASSHLGSDTQYF. The CDR3 nucleotides are TGCGCCAGCAGCCATCTCGGGTCGGATACGCAGTATTTT. The chain has TRBV5-1 and TRBJ2-3; D is undetermined. V was pared by 4 bases and J by 6 bases, with 12 bases between. The CDR3 length is 13 residues. Per the germline V gene, CDR1 is SGHRS and CDR2 is YFSETQ.

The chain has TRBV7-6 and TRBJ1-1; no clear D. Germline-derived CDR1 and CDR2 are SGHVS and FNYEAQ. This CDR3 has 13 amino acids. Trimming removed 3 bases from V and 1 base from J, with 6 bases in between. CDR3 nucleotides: TGTGCCAGCAGCTTTGATGGGAACACTGAAGCTTTCTTT. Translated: CASSFDGNTEAFF.

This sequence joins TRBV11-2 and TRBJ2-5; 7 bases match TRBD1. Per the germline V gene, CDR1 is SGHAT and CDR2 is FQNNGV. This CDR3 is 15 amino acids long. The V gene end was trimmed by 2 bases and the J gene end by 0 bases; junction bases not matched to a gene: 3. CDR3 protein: CASSLLRGNQETQYF. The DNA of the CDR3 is TGTGCCAGCAGCTTACTCAGGGGGAACCAAGAGACCCAGTACTTC. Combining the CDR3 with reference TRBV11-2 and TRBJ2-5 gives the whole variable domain EAGVAQSPRYKIIEKRQSVAFWCNPISGHATLYWYQQILGQGPKLLIQFQNNGVVDDSQLPKDRFSAERLKGVDSTLKIQPAKLEDSAVYLCASSLLRGNQETQYFGPGTRLLVL.

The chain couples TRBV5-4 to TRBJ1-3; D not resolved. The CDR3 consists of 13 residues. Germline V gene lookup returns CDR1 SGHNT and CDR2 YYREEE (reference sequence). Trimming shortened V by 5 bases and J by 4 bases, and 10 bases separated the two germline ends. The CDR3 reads CASSTITGNTIYF. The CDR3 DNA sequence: TGTGCCAGCAGTACCATCACCGGAAACACCATATATTTT. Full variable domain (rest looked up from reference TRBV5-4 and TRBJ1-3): ETGVTQSPTHLIKTRGQQVTLRCSSQSGHNTVSWYQQALGQGPQFIFQYYREEENGRGNFPPRFSGLQFPNYSSELNVNALELDDSALYLCASSTITGNTIYFGEGSWLTVV.

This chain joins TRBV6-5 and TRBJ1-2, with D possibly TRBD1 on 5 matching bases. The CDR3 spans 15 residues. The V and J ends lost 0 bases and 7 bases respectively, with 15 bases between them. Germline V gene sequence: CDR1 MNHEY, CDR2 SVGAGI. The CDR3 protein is CASSYSTPGPSGYTF. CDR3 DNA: TGTGCCAGCAGTTACTCGACCCCGGGGCCTAGTGGCTACACCTTC.

The CDR3 DNA reads as TGTGCCAGCAGCTTAGGACAGTATAATTCACCCCTCCACTTT. Translating gives CASSLGQYNSPLHF. The rearrangement uses TRBV6-5 and TRBJ1-6; tentative D call: TRBD1 (6 bases). The CDR3 totals 14 residues. V was cut by 6 bases and J by 4 bases, with 10 bases left in between. Germline lookup yields CDR1 MNHEY and CDR2 SVGAGI.

As DNA, the CDR3 is TGTGCCAGCAGCTTAAGATTTCGTGTGGGGGACACTGAAGCTTTCTTT. As protein: CASSLRFRVGDTEAFF. This sequence joins TRBV7-3 and TRBJ1-1, with D tentatively TRBD1 (5 bases). The CDR3 length is 16 residues. V shed 1 base and J shed 3 bases, with 15 bases lying between them. Per germline, CDR1 SGHTA and CDR2 FQGTGA.

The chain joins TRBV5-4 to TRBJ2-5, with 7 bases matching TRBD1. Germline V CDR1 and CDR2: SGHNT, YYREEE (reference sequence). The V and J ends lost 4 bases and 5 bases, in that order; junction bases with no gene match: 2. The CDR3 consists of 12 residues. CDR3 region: CASSPDRETQYF. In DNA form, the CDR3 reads TGTGCCAGCAGCCCGGACAGGGAGACCCAGTACTTC.

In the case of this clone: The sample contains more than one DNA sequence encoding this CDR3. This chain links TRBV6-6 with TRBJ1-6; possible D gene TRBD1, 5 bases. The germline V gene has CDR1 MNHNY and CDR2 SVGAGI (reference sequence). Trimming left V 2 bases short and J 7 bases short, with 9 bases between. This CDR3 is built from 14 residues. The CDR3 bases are TGTGCCAGCAGTTACCAGGGAGTCAATTCACCCCTCCACTTT. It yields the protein CASSYQGVNSPLHF.

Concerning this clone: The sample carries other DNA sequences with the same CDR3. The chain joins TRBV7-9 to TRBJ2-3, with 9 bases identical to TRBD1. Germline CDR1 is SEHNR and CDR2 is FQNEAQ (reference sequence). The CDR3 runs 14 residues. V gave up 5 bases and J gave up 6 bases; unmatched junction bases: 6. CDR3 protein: CASSLGQGRDTQYF. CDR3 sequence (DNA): TGTGCCAGCAGCCTGGGACAGGGTAGGGATACGCAGTATTTT.

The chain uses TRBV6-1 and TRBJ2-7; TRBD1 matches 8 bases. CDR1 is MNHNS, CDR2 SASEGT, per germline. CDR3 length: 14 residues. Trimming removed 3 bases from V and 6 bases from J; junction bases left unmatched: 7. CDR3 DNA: TGTGCCAGCAGTGACCCCACTGACAGGGGCGAGCAGTACTTC. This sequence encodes CASSDPTDRGEQYF.

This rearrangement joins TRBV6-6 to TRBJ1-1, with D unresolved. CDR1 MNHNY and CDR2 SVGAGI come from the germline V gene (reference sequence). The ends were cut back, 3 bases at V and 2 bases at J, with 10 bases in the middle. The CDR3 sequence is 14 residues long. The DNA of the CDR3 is TGTGCCAGCAGTTATACAATCAGCAACACTGAAGCTTTCTTT. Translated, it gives CASSYTISNTEAFF.

CDR3 DNA: TGTGCCAGCAGCCCCGGGGGGGTATCCTACGAGCAGTACTTC. This codes for CASSPGGVSYEQYF. The chain joins TRBV7-6 to TRBJ2-7; 8 bases fit TRBD2. Germline CDR1 is SGHVS and CDR2 is FNYEAQ. The CDR3 extends over 14 amino acids. J lost 1 base, V lost 5 bases, and 4 bases had no gene match. The whole variable domain, remainder taken from reference TRBV7-6 and TRBJ2-7, is GAGVSQSPRYKVTKRGQDVALRCDPISGHVSLYWYRQALGQGPEFLTYFNYEAQQDKSGLPNDRFSAERPEGSISTLTIQRTEQRDSAMYRCASSPGGVSYEQYFGPGTRLTVT.

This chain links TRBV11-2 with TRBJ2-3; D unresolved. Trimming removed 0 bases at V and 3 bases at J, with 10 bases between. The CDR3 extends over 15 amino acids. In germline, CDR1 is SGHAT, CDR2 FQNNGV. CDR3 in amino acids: CASSLDWVGTDTQYF. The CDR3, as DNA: TGTGCCAGCAGCTTAGACTGGGTCGGGACAGATACGCAGTATTTT.

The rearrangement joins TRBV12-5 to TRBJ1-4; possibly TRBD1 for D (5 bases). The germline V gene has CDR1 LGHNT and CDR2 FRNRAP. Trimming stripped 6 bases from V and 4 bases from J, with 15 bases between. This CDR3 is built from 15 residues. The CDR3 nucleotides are TGTGCTAGTGGAGGGAAGGGACGGATTAATGAAAAACTGTTTTTT. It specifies CASGGKGRINEKLFF.

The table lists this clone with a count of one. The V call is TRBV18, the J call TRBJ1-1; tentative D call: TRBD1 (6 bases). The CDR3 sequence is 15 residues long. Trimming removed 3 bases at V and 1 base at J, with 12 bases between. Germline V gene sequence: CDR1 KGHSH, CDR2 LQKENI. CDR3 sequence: CASSPRTGPNTEAFF. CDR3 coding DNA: TGTGCCAGCTCACCTCGTACAGGGCCGAACACTGAAGCTTTCTTT.

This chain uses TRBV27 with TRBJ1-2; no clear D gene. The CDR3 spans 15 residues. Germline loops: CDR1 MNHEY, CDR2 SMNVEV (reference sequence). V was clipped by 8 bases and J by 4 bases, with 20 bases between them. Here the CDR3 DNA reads TGTGCCAGCGGTGAGAATCTGGGAACCCCCTATGGCTACACCTTC. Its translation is CASGENLGTPYGYTF.

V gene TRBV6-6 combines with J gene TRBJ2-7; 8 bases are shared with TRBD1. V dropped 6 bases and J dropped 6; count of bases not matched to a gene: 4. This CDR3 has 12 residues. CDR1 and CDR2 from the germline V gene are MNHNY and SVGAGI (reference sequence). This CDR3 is CASRVQGVEQYF. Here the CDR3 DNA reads TGTGCCAGCAGAGTACAGGGGGTCGAGCAGTACTTC.

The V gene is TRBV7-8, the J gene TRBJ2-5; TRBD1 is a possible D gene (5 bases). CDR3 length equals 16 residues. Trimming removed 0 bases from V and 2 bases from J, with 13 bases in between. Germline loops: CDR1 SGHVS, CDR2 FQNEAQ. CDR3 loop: CASSLAAGFGQETQYF. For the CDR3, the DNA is TGTGCCAGCAGCTTAGCGGCAGGGTTTGGACAAGAGACCCAGTACTTC. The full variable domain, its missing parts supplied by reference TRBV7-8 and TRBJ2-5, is GAGVSQSPRYKVAKRGQDVALRCDPISGHVSLFWYQQALGQGPEFLTYFQNEAQLDKSGLPSDRFFAERPEGSVSTLKIQRTQQEDSAVYLCASSLAAGFGQETQYFGPGTRLLVL.

The CDR3 DNA follows: TGTGCCAGCTCACCATTCATGGGGGGGGATCGCTACGAGCAGTACTTC. Translated, it gives CASSPFMGGDRYEQYF. J is TRBJ2-7 and V is TRBV18, with TRBD2 matching 7 bases. With V trimmed by 2 bases and J by 3 bases, 10 bases remained unmatched. This CDR3 is built from 16 residues. Germline CDR1 is KGHSH and CDR2 is LQKENI.

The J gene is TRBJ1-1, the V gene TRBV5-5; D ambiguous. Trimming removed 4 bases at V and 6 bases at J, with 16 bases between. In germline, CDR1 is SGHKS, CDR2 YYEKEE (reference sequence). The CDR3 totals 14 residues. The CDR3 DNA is TGTGCCAGCAGCCAAGCTGTGCTTAGCCCTGAAGCTTTCTTT. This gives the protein CASSQAVLSPEAFF.

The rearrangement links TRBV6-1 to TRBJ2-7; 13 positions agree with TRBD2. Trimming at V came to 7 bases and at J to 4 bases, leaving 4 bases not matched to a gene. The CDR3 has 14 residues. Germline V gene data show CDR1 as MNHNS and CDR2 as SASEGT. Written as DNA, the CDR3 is TGTGCCAGCATACTAGCGGGAGGGCAATACGAGCAGTACTTC. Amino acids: CASILAGGQYEQYF.

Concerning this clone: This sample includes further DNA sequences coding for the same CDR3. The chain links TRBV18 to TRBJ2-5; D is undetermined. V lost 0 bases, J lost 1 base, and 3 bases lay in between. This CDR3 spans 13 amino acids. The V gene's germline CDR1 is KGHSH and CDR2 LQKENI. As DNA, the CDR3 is TGTGCCAGCTCACCACCGCCCCAAGAGACCCAGTACTTC. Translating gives CASSPPPQETQYF. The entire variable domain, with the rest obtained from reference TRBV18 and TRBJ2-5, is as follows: NAGVMQNPRHLVRRRGQEARLRCSPMKGHSHVYWYRQLPEEGLKFMVYLQKENIIDESGMPKERFSAEFPKEGPSILRIQQVVRGDSAAYFCASSPPPQETQYFGPGTRLLVL.

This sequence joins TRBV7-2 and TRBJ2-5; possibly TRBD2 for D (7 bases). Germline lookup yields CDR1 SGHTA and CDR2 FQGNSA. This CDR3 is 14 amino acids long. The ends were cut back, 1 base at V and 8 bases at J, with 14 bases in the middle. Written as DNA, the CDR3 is TGTGCCAGCAGCTTAGACTGGGAGGGGGGCACCCAGTACTTC. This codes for CASSLDWEGGTQYF.

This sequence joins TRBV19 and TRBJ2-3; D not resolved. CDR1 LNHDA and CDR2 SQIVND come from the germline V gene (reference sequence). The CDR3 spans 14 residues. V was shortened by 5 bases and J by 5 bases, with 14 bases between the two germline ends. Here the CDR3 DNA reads TGTGCCAGTAGTCCTCCAAGTGCTGGAGATACGCAGTATTTT. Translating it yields CASSPPSAGDTQYF.

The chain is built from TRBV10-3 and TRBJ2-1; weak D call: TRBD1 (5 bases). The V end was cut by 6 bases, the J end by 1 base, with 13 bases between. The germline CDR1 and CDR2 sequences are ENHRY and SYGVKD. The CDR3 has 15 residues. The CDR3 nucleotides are TGTGCCATCAGCCCCCAGGGTAAATCCTACAATGAGCAGTTCTTC. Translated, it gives CAISPQGKSYNEQFF.

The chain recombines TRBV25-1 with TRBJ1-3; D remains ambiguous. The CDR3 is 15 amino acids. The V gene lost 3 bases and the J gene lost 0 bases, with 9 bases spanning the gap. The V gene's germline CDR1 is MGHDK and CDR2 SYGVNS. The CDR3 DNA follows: TGTGCCAGCAGTGACCTCGGGAGCTCTGGAAACACCATATATTTT. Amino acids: CASSDLGSSGNTIYF.

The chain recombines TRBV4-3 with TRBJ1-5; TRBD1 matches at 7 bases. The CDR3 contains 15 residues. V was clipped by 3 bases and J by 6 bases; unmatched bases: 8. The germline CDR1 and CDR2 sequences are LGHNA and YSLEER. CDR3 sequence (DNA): TGCGCCAGCAGCCAGGACGACAGGGCCGGTCAGCCCCAGCATTTT. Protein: CASSQDDRAGQPQHF.